Reported below is one TCR beta chain. There is no known antigen for this receptor. No base quality information exists; no much larger clone differs at one position. This sample was included in a study of CD8 T cells in ankylosing spondylitis (dated by TCRdb to about 2017). With respect to the entire study: The study profiled T cell receptor beta repertoires in healthy donors and ankylosing spondylitis patients to find disease-linked TCR variants. The full study cohort comprised around 23 ankylosing spondylitis patients and over 95 healthy donors. Peripheral blood was sampled, and synovial fluid was also collected from ankylosing spondylitis patients.

What the study reported, not specific to this receptor: Some TCR beta motif variants had previously been reported in synovial fluid and blood of reactive arthritis patients, which suggested common disease-initiation mechanisms. In peripheral blood, the disease-linked clones were found at relatively low frequencies and had a CD8+ phenotype. A TCR beta motif of about 8 highly homologous amino acid variants appeared characteristic of blood from ankylosing spondylitis patients. According to the report, matched synovial fluid samples from ankylosing spondylitis patients were significantly enriched for the disease-linked clones.

V and J lose 4 bases and 0 bases, and a span of 12 bases separates them. The CDR3 runs 14 amino acids, cysteine and phenylalanine included. Solely the CDR3 DNA is kept, with 42 bases framed from the first base. From the germline V gene (reference sequence), CDR1 is GTSNPN and CDR2 is SVGIG. The sequencer was an Illumina HiSeq 2500. Quantitative 5'-RACE with molecular barcodes was used to prepare TCR beta libraries. In the paper's pipeline: A new computational method, built on a probabilistic model of VDJ rearrangement, was used to identify disease-linked TCR variants. TCRdb's own reprocessing of the public reads used fastp at Q25 and MiXCR and kept productive beta chains. For every CDR3 protein sequence, its rows merge into one entry that carries the most common genes and DNA. TCRdb's processing, not the study's, gives the V and J calls here. Here the sample has 100,000 to 150,000 distinct CDR3 sequences; 10% to 12% occur a single time. The ten largest make up around 4.3% of the sample.

The chain links TRBV30 with TRBJ1-1; tentative D gene TRBD1, with 5 bases matching. Input material: blood, either unsorted or a sorted T cell fraction (not recorded which). This TCR was recovered from a female donor with ankylosing spondylitis or in good health (not recorded which). CDR3 protein: CAWKVVRVNTEAFF. DNA sequence: TGTGCCTGGAAGGTCGTCAGGGTGAACACTGAAGCTTTCTTT.